This T cell receptor beta chain is from a study of cytomegalovirus exposure and HLA in healthy donors. PCR used 60 Vbeta primers and 13 Jbeta primers. TCRdb keeps only in-frame clones here, not all; method: immunoSEQ multiplex PCR. Of 150,000 or so clones listed, nearly 80% are singletons. The germline CDR1 and CDR2 sequences are SGHTA and FQGTGA. This CDR3 is built from 15 residues. Trimming removed 8 bases from V and 3 bases from J; junction bases left unmatched: 9. This receptor was identified in a woman between 50 and 59 years old in good health and CMV-seropositive. Sample: PBMCs. This sequence joins TRBV7-3 and TRBJ2-7; the match to TRBD2 covers 11 bases. The CDR3 nucleotides read TGTGCCAGCTACGCTAGCGGGAGGATTAGCTACGAGCAGTACTTC. Amino acids: CASYASGRISYEQYF.